These T cell receptor beta chains were read from a single sample in a study of identical twins. TCRdb reprocessed the 5' RACE reads with MiXCR, giving one entry per CDR3 protein. The sample lists about 430,000 distinct CDR3 sequences, 15% to 20% occurring once. Sequenced sample: naive T cells sorted from blood. These receptors all come from a man aged 45-65 years in good health. Each CDR3 is given with its conserved first and last residue. D genes are given only for firm matches. The size entry is marked missing in some rows and otherwise reads once, few, many or a size class.

TGTGCCATCAGTGAAGGGACAGGGTATGGCTACACCTTC CAISEGTGYGYTF TRBD1 TRBV10-3 few TRBJ1-2
TGTGCCAGCAGTTTATTTGGGACAGGGATGCCCGGGGAGCTGTTTTTT CASSLFGTGMPGELFF TRBD1 TRBV12-3/TRBV12-4 . TRBJ2-2
TGTGCCAGCAGCTGGGGCCTGCCGGCCTACGAGCAGTACTTC CASSWGLPAYEQYF . TRBV12-3/TRBV12-4 many TRBJ2-7
TGTGCCAGCACCAACTTCAGGGGAAGCTCCTACAATGAGCAGTTCTTC CASTNFRGSSYNEQFF . TRBV28 . TRBJ2-1
TGTGCCAGCAGCTCGACATGGACAGAGTTCACCTACGAGCAGTACTTC CASSSTWTEFTYEQYF . TRBV12-3/TRBV12-4 many TRBJ2-7
TGTGCCAGCAGCTTGATGGACGGGAACACTGAAGCTTTCTTT CASSLMDGNTEAFF . TRBV9 . TRBJ1-1
TGTGCCAGCAGCCCTGGACTAGCGGGGGCTGCGCAGTATTTT CASSPGLAGAAQYF TRBD2 TRBV7-2 . TRBJ2-3
TGCGCCAGCAGCTCTATGACTAGCGGGAACTACAATGAGCAGTTCTTC CASSSMTSGNYNEQFF TRBD2 TRBV5-1 . TRBJ2-1
TGTGCCAGCACCCGTCGAGGAGCTAAGAACACCGGGGAGCTGTTTTTT CASTRRGAKNTGELFF . TRBV12-3/TRBV12-4 . TRBJ2-2
TGTGCCAGCAGTCCGGTGGGTACCGGGGAGCTGTTTTTT CASSPVGTGELFF . TRBV7-2 . TRBJ2-2
TGCAGTGCTACCCTACGACAGGGCAATCAGCCCCAGCATTTT CSATLRQGNQPQHF . TRBV20-1 few TRBJ1-5
TGTGCCAGCAGTCGAACCGGGACAGGGCATCAGCCCCAGCATTTT CASSRTGTGHQPQHF TRBD1 TRBV12-3/TRBV12-4 . TRBJ1-5
TGTGCCAGCAGCCTTGGGGTGATGTACCAAGAGACCCAGTACTTC CASSLGVMYQETQYF . TRBV7-9 . TRBJ2-5
TGTGCCACCAGTGATTTGGTGGGTCCCACAGATACGCAGTATTTT CATSDLVGPTDTQYF . TRBV24-1 . TRBJ2-3
TGTGCCAGCCTCACCTCTTTCGATGAGCAGTTCTTC CASLTSFDEQFF . TRBV2 . TRBJ2-1
TGCGCCAGCAGCTTAACAAGCGGGGGGACCTACAATGAGCAGTTCTTC CASSLTSGGTYNEQFF TRBD2 TRBV5-1 many TRBJ2-1
TGCAGCGTTGAAGGGCCTGCCTACGAGCAGTACTTC CSVEGPAYEQYF . TRBV29-1 many TRBJ2-7
TGTGCCAGCAGTCAACCCGGACAGGGACGCGAGCAGTACTTC CASSQPGQGREQYF TRBD1 TRBV28 few TRBJ2-7
TGTGCCAGCAGTGGTCATGGAAATCAGCCCCAGCATTTT CASSGHGNQPQHF . TRBV2 once TRBJ1-5
TGCGCCAGCAGCCGGGACAGGGCGGACTACGAGCAGTACTTC CASSRDRADYEQYF TRBD1 TRBV5-1 few TRBJ2-7
TGTGCCAGCAGTTGGGGACTAGCGGGAGGGAATGAGCAGTTCTTC CASSWGLAGGNEQFF TRBD2 TRBV28 . TRBJ2-1
TGCGCCAGCAGCCAAGGGAGGGGTCGTACTGAAGCTTTCTTT CASSQGRGRTEAFF . TRBV4-1 few TRBJ1-1
TGCAGTGCTAGACAGGCTGGGGCCAACGTCCTGACTTTC CSARQAGANVLTF . TRBV20-1 . TRBJ2-6
TGCAGCGCCCGGACCACCGGGGAGCTGTTTTTT CSARTTGELFF . TRBV29-1 many TRBJ2-2
TGTGCCAGCAGATGGGGAGGCACAGATACGCAGTATTTT CASRWGGTDTQYF . TRBV2 . TRBJ2-3
TGTGCCAGCAGCGTAGCATCAGGGGGCGGATACGAGCAGTACTTC CASSVASGGGYEQYF TRBD1 TRBV9 . TRBJ2-7
TGTGCCAGTACTATCGATGGGGGCAGGGACTATGGCTACACCTTC CASTIDGGRDYGYTF . TRBV19 . TRBJ1-2
TGTGCCAGCAGACCGCAGGGGAATGATTCACCCCTCCACTTT CASRPQGNDSPLHF . TRBV6-1 . TRBJ1-6
TGTGCCAGCAGTTTGACGGCGTCAAATGAGCAGTTCTTC CASSLTASNEQFF . TRBV12-3/TRBV12-4 . TRBJ2-1
TGTGCCAGCAGCCAATGGGGTAGCGAGAGGCCCAACACCGGGGAGCTGTTTTTT CASSQWGSERPNTGELFF . TRBV3-1 few TRBJ2-2
TGTGCCACCAGCTACAGGGGGGGCCCCTACAATGAGCAGTTCTTC CATSYRGGPYNEQFF . TRBV15 . TRBJ2-1
TGCAGTGCTAGGGATGAGAATTCACCCCTCCACTTT CSARDENSPLHF . TRBV20-1 . TRBJ1-6
TGTGCCAGCACCCGGGACAGGGTTGACAATGAGCAGTTCTTC CASTRDRVDNEQFF TRBD1 TRBV12-3/TRBV12-4 many TRBJ2-1
TGCAGTGCTAGTTCTGGGTGGGGTTCCGGTAACAATGAGCAGTTCTTC CSASSGWGSGNNEQFF . TRBV20-1 . TRBJ2-1
TGTGCCAGCAGCAGCCGCCGGGGTGGGAACACTGAAGCTTTCTTT CASSSRRGGNTEAFF . TRBV7-9 many TRBJ1-1
TGCGCCAGCAGCCAAGTGGTAGGGGAGACCCAGTACTTC CASSQVVGETQYF . TRBV4-1 . TRBJ2-5
TGTGCCATCAGTGAGGCGACAGGGGTGAACACTGAAGCTTTCTTT CAISEATGVNTEAFF TRBD1 TRBV10-3 few TRBJ1-1
TGTGCCAGCATCCGTTCCGGGACAGGGAAGAACACTGAAGCTTTCTTT CASIRSGTGKNTEAFF TRBD1 TRBV6-2/TRBV6-3 . TRBJ1-1
TGTGCCAGCAGCCCTGACAGTCTCGGGGAGCTGTTTTTT CASSPDSLGELFF . TRBV6-2/TRBV6-3 few TRBJ2-2
TGCGCCAGCAGCTCCTCGGGAGAGGTGGAGACCCAGTACTTC CASSSSGEVETQYF . TRBV5-1 . TRBJ2-5
TGTGCCAGCAGCTTAGTCGGCAGGGACGTAAGCGAGCAGTACTTC CASSLVGRDVSEQYF . TRBV7-9 few TRBJ2-7
TGCAGCGGCCAGGGGTCCTACAATGAGCAGTTCTTC CSGQGSYNEQFF . TRBV20-1 many TRBJ2-1
TGTGCCAGCAGTCCCCTTCAGGGGCAAGGGGTCTATGGCTACACCTTC CASSPLQGQGVYGYTF . TRBV3-1 once TRBJ1-2
TGTGCCAGCAGTACCTTGACTAGCGGGTCGGAGCGCGAGCAGTACTTC CASSTLTSGSEREQYF TRBD2 TRBV28 . TRBJ2-7
TGTGCCAGCAGCCACCAGGGGCCTCTGAACACTGAAGCTTTCTTT CASSHQGPLNTEAFF . TRBV7-9 . TRBJ1-1
TGTGCCAGCTCACCACCGGTCAGGGTGAACACCGGGGAGCTGTTTTTT CASSPPVRVNTGELFF . TRBV18 few TRBJ2-2
TGCGCCAGCAGCCAAGATCGAAACACCGGGGAGCTGTTTTTT CASSQDRNTGELFF . TRBV4-3 many TRBJ2-2
TGTGCCAGCAGCGCCGGCGGGGGGGTAGCCAATACCTACGAGCAGTACTTC CASSAGGGVANTYEQYF TRBD2 TRBV9 few TRBJ2-7
TGTGCCATCAGTGAGTTGGAGATGGGTGTAACTCCCCGGGAGACCCAGTACTTC CAISELEMGVTPRETQYF . TRBV10-3 many TRBJ2-5
TGTGCCAGCAGAGTGGAACTAGCGGGGGAAGAGACCCAGTACTTC CASRVELAGEETQYF TRBD2 TRBV12-3/TRBV12-4 . TRBJ2-5
TGCAGTGCTAGAGTTGTGGGAGCCCCAGATTCGCAGTATTTT CSARVVGAPDSQYF . TRBV20-1 . TRBJ2-3
TGTGCCTCCCGAGGAAGTTTTAGCCACACAGATACGCAGTATTTT CASRGSFSHTDTQYF . TRBV30 . TRBJ2-3
TGTGCCAGCAGTTTAGGCGGGACAGCCCAGGAGTGCACCTTC CASSLGGTAQECTF TRBD1 TRBV28 . TRBJ1-2
TGCAGTGCTAAACAGGGCCCGAGCTCCTATAATTCACCCCTCCACTTT CSAKQGPSSYNSPLHF . TRBV20-1 many TRBJ1-6